A single T cell receptor beta chain is shown here with its context. CDR1 is MNHEY, CDR2 SVGEGT, per germline. V lost 0 bases and J lost 6; bases outside the gene matches: 4. CDR3 length: 15 amino acids. These data are taken from a study of blood T cell repertoires in COVID-19. Background on the study: COVID-19 samples collected from the United States, Italy and Spain covered acute and convalescent phases.

TCRdb's copy holds only in-frame clones and misses some; the assay was immunoSEQ multiplex PCR. The data show around 340,000 clones, with around nine tenths seen just once and just under 4% held by the top ten. The V and J genes are TRBV6-2 or TRBV6-3 and TRBJ1-5, with TRBD1 identical over 8 bases. The sequence came from a woman aged 55-75 years with COVID-19, enrolled during active disease. The sequencing input was peripheral blood. The CDR3 region has the DNA TGTGCCAGCAGTTACTCAGGGACAGGCCCTCAGCCCCAGCATTTT. The encoded protein is CASSYSGTGPQPQHF.